The 25 T cell receptor beta chains reported below all come from one sample, sequenced in a study of T-cell memory formation after mild COVID-19. TCRdb used MiXCR to reprocess the 5' RACE reads, holding one entry per CDR3 protein. The sample includes roughly 600,000 distinct CDR3 sequences, about a sixth seen only once; the top ten take about 12%. The material sequenced was PBMCs or a T cell subset sorted from them (not recorded which). Source of these receptors: an adult woman who had mild COVID-19 (a few samples of this study predate the infection). Cell type and time point are not known.

This clonotype was found a few times. This chain connects TRBV3-1 to TRBJ2-2; D uncertain. V was pared by 4 bases and J by 0 bases, with 9 bases between. CDR3 length: 15 amino acids. Per the germline V gene, CDR1 is LGHDT and CDR2 is YNNKEL (reference sequence). CDR3 loop: CASSPGGTNTGELFF. The CDR3 coding sequence is TGTGCCAGCAGCCCGGGTGGCACGAACACCGGGGAGCTGTTTTTT.

The gene calls are TRBV19 and TRBJ2-1; D remains ambiguous. The V gene lost 1 base and the J gene lost 9 bases, with 4 bases spanning the gap. The V gene's germline CDR1 is LNHDA and CDR2 SQIVND (reference sequence). This CDR3 comprises 11 residues. CDR3 in DNA: TGTGCCAGTAGTATAGGGTCTGAGCAGTTCTTC. It codes for CASSIGSEQFF.

This clonotype was counted a few times. The chain has TRBV12-3 or TRBV12-4 and TRBJ2-3, with 9 bases identical to TRBD2. Trimming removed 5 bases from V and 4 bases from J; junction bases left unmatched: 7. The CDR3 runs 15 residues. The CDR3 region is CASSTGTSTSDTQYF. As DNA, the CDR3 is TGTGCCAGCAGTACCGGGACTAGCACCTCAGATACGCAGTATTTT.

This clonotype has just a few counts. This rearrangement joins TRBV12-3 or TRBV12-4 to TRBJ2-7, with 8 bases that match TRBD1. This CDR3 region has 13 residues. Trimming removed 6 bases from V and 3 bases from J; junction bases left unmatched: 4. This chain's CDR3 is CASSGQGYYEQYF. The CDR3 DNA follows: TGTGCCAGCAGCGGACAGGGCTACTACGAGCAGTACTTC.

The chain combines TRBV9 with TRBJ2-1; either TRBD1 or TRBD2 may fit D (7 bases each). This CDR3 has 14 residues. Trimming left V 4 bases short and J 7 bases short, with 15 bases between. CDR1 SGDLS and CDR2 YYNGEE come from the germline V gene. The CDR3 sequence: CASSTQGGANEQFF. CDR3 bases: TGTGCCAGCAGCACCCAGGGGGGGGCAAATGAGCAGTTCTTC.

The CDR3 region has the DNA TGCAGTGCTAGAAGGCTGGGGACGAGGCAGGGGGCCTACAATGAGCAGTTCTTC. This encodes CSARRLGTRQGAYNEQFF. The chain combines TRBV20-1 with TRBJ2-1; 7 bases fit TRBD1. Germline CDR1 is DFQATT and CDR2 is SNEGSKA (reference sequence). The CDR3 covers 18 residues. V shed 2 bases and J 2 bases; nucleotides not matched to a gene: 15.

This clonotype was counted many times. This sequence joins TRBV7-2 and TRBJ2-1, with 10 bases matching TRBD1. Unmatched junction bases numbered 18, after V lost 5 bases and J lost 8 bases. Germline loops: CDR1 SGHTA, CDR2 FQGNSA. The CDR3 covers 18 residues. In DNA, the CDR3 is TGTGCCAGCAGCGTAACTTCCGGGACAGGGGCATCGAGCTATGAGCAGTTCTTC. As protein: CASSVTSGTGASSYEQFF.

The V call is TRBV10-3, the J call TRBJ1-2, with 8 nucleotides matching TRBD1. Germline loops: CDR1 ENHRY, CDR2 SYGVKD. Trimming removed 6 bases from V and 7 bases from J; junction bases left unmatched: 4. This CDR3 spans 12 amino acids. The CDR3 spells CAISRTGLGYTF. The CDR3 DNA reads TGTGCCATCAGCCGGACAGGGCTTGGCTACACCTTC.

The chain combines TRBV18 with TRBJ2-7; D not certain. V lost 4 bases and J 5 bases, leaving 12 bases between the germline ends. The CDR3 length is 13 residues. Germline assignment: CDR1 KGHSH and CDR2 LQKENI. The CDR3 reads CASSLGLVNEQYF. The CDR3 nucleotides are TGTGCCAGCTCACTAGGGCTAGTCAACGAGCAGTACTTC. Looking up the rest from reference TRBV18 and TRBJ2-7 gives the full variable domain: NAGVMQNPRHLVRRRGQEARLRCSPMKGHSHVYWYRQLPEEGLKFMVYLQKENIIDESGMPKERFSAEFPKEGPSILRIQQVVRGDSAAYFCASSLGLVNEQYFGPGTRLTVT.

This rearrangement joins TRBV20-1 to TRBJ1-4; 7 bases agree with TRBD1. V lost 5 bases to trimming and J lost 3 bases; unmatched junction nucleotides: 9. The V gene's germline CDR1 is DFQATT and CDR2 SNEGSKA (reference sequence). This CDR3 spans 15 amino acids. CDR3 DNA: TGCAGTGCTGTAGACAGGGCCGGAGCTAATGAAAAACTGTTTTTT. Translation: CSAVDRAGANEKLFF.

This chain connects TRBV4-2 to TRBJ2-1, with unresolved D. V lost 8 bases, J lost 4 bases, and 9 bases lay in between. Germline CDR1 reads LGHNA; CDR2 reads YNFKEQ. The CDR3 extends over 12 amino acids. The CDR3 here is CASGYYYNEQFF. The CDR3 DNA follows: TGTGCCAGCGGCTATTATTACAATGAGCAGTTCTTC.

The CDR3 spells CASRKSGTWLETQYF. The CDR3 DNA reads as TGTGCCAGCAGGAAATCCGGGACATGGCTGGAGACCCAGTACTTC. The V gene is TRBV6-6, the J gene TRBJ2-5; weak D call: TRBD1 (6 bases). Trimming stripped 6 bases from V and 5 bases from J, with 19 bases between. Germline CDR1 reads MNHNY; CDR2 reads SVGAGI (reference sequence). There are 15 residues in the CDR3.

This clonotype was found a few times. This chain links TRBV6-5 with TRBJ2-3, with TRBD2 identical over 9 bases. With 5 bases clipped from V and 3 bases from J, the junction kept 9 bases outside the gene matches. Germline V gene sequence: CDR1 MNHEY, CDR2 SVGAGI. CDR3 length: 16 amino acids. The CDR3 protein is CASSMVGAGGTDTQYF. DNA for the CDR3: TGTGCCAGCAGTATGGTGGGAGCGGGAGGTACAGATACGCAGTATTTT.

This sequence joins TRBV6-2 or TRBV6-3 and TRBJ2-4, with 10 positions matching TRBD2. CDR3 length: 18 residues. V shed 6 bases, J shed 1 base, and the junction held 12 bases outside the gene matches. Looked up from germline, CDR1 is MNHEY and CDR2 is SVGEGT. The CDR3 sequence is CASSRRAGGDLAKNIQYF. The CDR3 DNA sequence: TGTGCCAGCAGCCGCCGAGCGGGAGGGGACCTCGCCAAAAACATTCAGTACTTC.

Only a few counts were recorded for this clonotype. This sequence joins TRBV29-1 and TRBJ2-7; TRBD1 agrees at 8 bases. In germline, CDR1 is SQVTM, CDR2 ANQGSEA. V was clipped by 5 bases and J by 1 base; unmatched bases: 4. The length of the CDR3 is 13 residues. As DNA, the CDR3 is TGCAGCGTTCCCGGGACAGGATCCTACGAGCAGTACTTC. This sequence encodes CSVPGTGSYEQYF.

The chain couples TRBV9 to TRBJ2-1, with 14 bases lining up with TRBD2. The CDR3 sequence is 15 residues long. The V gene end was trimmed by 2 bases and the J gene end by 8 bases; junction bases not matched to a gene: 3. Per germline, CDR1 SGDLS and CDR2 YYNGEE. The CDR3 nucleotides read TGTGCCAGCAGCGTTGGACTAGCGGGAGGATATGAGCAGTTCTTC. Encoded protein: CASSVGLAGGYEQFF.

A few counts support this clonotype. The CDR3 DNA follows: TGTGCCTGGAGTGTAGGTGGGCCCGGACCCGCGATCCTCTATGGCTACACCTTC. This translates into CAWSVGGPGPAILYGYTF. The genes are TRBV30 and TRBJ1-2, with no clear D. The CDR3 has 18 amino acids. V lost 0 bases and J 4 bases, leaving 24 bases between the germline ends. Looked up from germline, CDR1 is GTSNPN and CDR2 is SVGIG (reference sequence).

The CDR3 sequence: CASSTQSTSGEQYF. In DNA, the CDR3 is TGTGCCAGTAGTACCCAATCGACTAGCGGGGAGCAGTACTTC. The genes are TRBV19 and TRBJ2-7; 10 bases map to TRBD2. With 4 bases clipped from V and 7 bases from J, the junction kept 7 bases outside the gene matches. Looked up from germline, CDR1 is LNHDA and CDR2 is SQIVND (reference sequence). The length of the CDR3 is 14 residues.

The rearrangement joins TRBV18 to TRBJ2-7; tentatively, D is TRBD1 or TRBD2 (5 bases each). V was cut by 1 base and J by 5 bases, with 15 bases left in between. Germline loops: CDR1 KGHSH, CDR2 LQKENI. This CDR3 has 15 residues. The CDR3 coding sequence is TGTGCCAGCTCACCACAGGGACCCCCTGACGACGAGCAGTACTTC. This sequence encodes CASSPQGPPDDEQYF.

This clonotype was seen a handful of times. The genes are TRBV19 and TRBJ1-5; no definite D call. Germline CDR1 LNHDA, CDR2 SQIVND (reference sequence). CDR3 length equals 16 residues. V dropped 5 bases and J dropped 0 bases, with 14 bases sitting between them. The chain's CDR3 is CASSGREGYSNQPQHF. The CDR3 DNA is TGTGCCAGTAGTGGCCGGGAAGGTTATAGCAATCAGCCCCAGCATTTT. The whole variable domain, remainder taken from reference TRBV19 and TRBJ1-5, is DGGITQSPKYLFRKEGQNVTLSCEQNLNHDAMYWYRQDPGQGLRLIYYSQIVNDFQKGDIAEGYSVSREKKESFPLTVTSAQKNPTAFYLCASSGREGYSNQPQHFGDGTRLSIL.

The V and J genes are TRBV5-1 and TRBJ2-7; D gene unclear. The length of the CDR3 is 14 residues. Per germline, CDR1 SGHRS and CDR2 YFSETQ. Between the trimmed V and J ends, which lost 0 bases and 2 bases, there was a span of 9 bases. CDR3 bases: TGCGCCAGCAGCTTGGAGGCCTTCGCCTACGAGCAGTACTTC. This gives the protein CASSLEAFAYEQYF.

This clonotype occurred a few times. The CDR3 sequence: CSAQSTDTQYF. As DNA, the CDR3 is TGCAGTGCCCAAAGCACAGATACGCAGTATTTT. The chain joins TRBV20-1 to TRBJ2-3; D is unresolved. V was shortened by 6 bases and J by 0 bases, with 4 bases between the two germline ends. Germline V gene sequence: CDR1 DFQATT, CDR2 SNEGSKA (reference sequence). The CDR3 runs to 11 residues.

This chain joins TRBV7-2 and TRBJ2-5, with 8 bases identical to TRBD2. The CDR3 totals 14 residues. The V gene end was trimmed by 11 bases and the J gene end by 5 bases; junction bases not matched to a gene: 13. Germline assignment: CDR1 SGHTA and CDR2 FQGNSA. The CDR3 loop reads CACTSGAKMETQYF. DNA of the CDR3: TGTGCCTGTACTAGCGGAGCTAAAATGGAGACCCAGTACTTC.

This clonotype was observed a few times. The chain couples TRBV3-1 to TRBJ1-4; D is undetermined. V shed 5 bases and J shed 6 bases, with 13 bases lying between them. The CDR3 totals 14 residues. The germline CDR1 and CDR2 sequences are LGHDT and YNNKEL (reference sequence). This chain's CDR3 is CASSFRGGHEKLFF. Here the CDR3 DNA reads TGTGCCAGCAGCTTCCGAGGAGGTCATGAAAAACTGTTTTTT.

This chain links TRBV27 with TRBJ2-2, with 9 positions matching TRBD2. CDR3 length: 18 amino acids. Germline CDR1 and CDR2: MNHEY and SMNVEV (reference sequence). J was trimmed by 1 base and V by 4 bases; bases with no gene match: 10. As DNA, the CDR3 is TGTGCCAGCAGTTCATATCCGGGACTAGCAGAGAACACCGGGGAGCTGTTTTTT. Translated: CASSSYPGLAENTGELFF.